The following is a T cell receptor beta chain sequence with its context. Original processing methods: How many nucleated cells were present was estimated from reference gene primer amplification. TCRdb's copy holds only in-frame clones and misses some; the assay was immunoSEQ multiplex PCR. The V and J calls and the clone size are those of that table, but D and trimming were determined from the DNA. The table lists a few hundred thousand clones, approximately 86% of them singletons. Clinical history reported by participants formed the basis on which cohorts were assigned. This sample was taken from a study of blood T cell repertoires in COVID-19. The overall study: The United States, Italy and Spain were the sources of the acute and convalescent COVID-19 samples. Sources were T cells, B-cell-depleted T cells, or PBMCs; the material itself was cDNA or gDNA.

Source material: PBMCs or T cells enriched from blood (not recorded which). The TCR originated in a woman aged 40 to 49 with acute COVID-19.

The CDR3 region has the DNA TGTGCCAGCAGCTCCGGGACAGTCTCCTACGAGCAGTACTTC. Translating gives CASSSGTVSYEQYF. This chain links TRBV7-2 with TRBJ2-7; 7 bases line up with TRBD1. CDR1 is SGHTA, CDR2 FQGNSA, per germline. J was trimmed by 0 bases and V by 4 bases; bases with no gene match: 3. This CDR3 contains 14 residues.